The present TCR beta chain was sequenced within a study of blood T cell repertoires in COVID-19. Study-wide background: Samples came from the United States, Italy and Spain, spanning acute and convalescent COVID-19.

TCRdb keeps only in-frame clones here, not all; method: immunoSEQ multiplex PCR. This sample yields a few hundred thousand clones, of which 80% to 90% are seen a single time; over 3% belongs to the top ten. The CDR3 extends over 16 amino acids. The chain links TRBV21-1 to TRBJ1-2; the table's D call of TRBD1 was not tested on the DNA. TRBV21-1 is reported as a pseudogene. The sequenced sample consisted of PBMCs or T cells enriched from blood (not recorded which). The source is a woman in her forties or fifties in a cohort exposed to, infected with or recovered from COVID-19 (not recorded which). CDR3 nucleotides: TGTGCCAGCAGCAAACCCCCGCAGGGTCCGGACTATGGCTACACCTTC. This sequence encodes CASSKPPQGPDYGYTF.